One and the same sample provided the 2 T cell receptor beta chains below, sequenced in a study of T cells expressing NK-cell markers. Using the 5' RACE reads, TCRdb records one entry per CDR3 protein without DNA. The table gives some 140,000 distinct CDR3 sequences; the top ten clones make up more than 35% of it. The specimen was blood T cells: a sorted CD56 or NKG2C T cell subset, CD4+ or CD8+ T cells, or bulk PBMC T cells (not recorded which). Receptor source: a woman aged 45-60 years in good health.

The V gene is TRBV7-3, the J gene TRBJ2-1. The CDR3 consists of 14 residues. Germline values: CDR1 SGHTA, CDR2 FQGTGA. CDR3 loop: CASGGSAPSNEQFF.

The CDR3: CATSDPGQGNNEQFF. The chain employs TRBV24-1 and TRBJ2-1; TCRdb's D call of TRBD1 is untestable without DNA. CDR1 is KGHDR, CDR2 SFDVKD, per germline. This CDR3 has 15 amino acids.